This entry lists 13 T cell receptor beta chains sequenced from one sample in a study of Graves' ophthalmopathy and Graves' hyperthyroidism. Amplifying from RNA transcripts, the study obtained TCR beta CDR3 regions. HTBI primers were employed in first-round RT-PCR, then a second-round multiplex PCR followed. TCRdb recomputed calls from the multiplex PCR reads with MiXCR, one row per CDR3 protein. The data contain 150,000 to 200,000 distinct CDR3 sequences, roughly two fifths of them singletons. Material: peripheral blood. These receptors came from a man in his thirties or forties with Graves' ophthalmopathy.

This chain's CDR3 is CASSPYGQGTEAFF. CDR3 sequence (DNA): TGCGCCAGCAGCCCGTATGGACAGGGGACTGAAGCTTTCTTT. The chain has TRBV5-1 and TRBJ1-1; 9 positions match TRBD1. Germline values: CDR1 SGHRS, CDR2 YFSETQ. V dropped 4 bases and J dropped 5; count of bases not matched to a gene: 6. CDR3 size: 14 residues.

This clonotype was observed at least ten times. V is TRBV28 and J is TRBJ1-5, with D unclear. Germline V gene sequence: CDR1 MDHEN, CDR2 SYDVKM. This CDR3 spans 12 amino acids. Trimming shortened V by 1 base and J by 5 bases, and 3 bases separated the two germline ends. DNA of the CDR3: TGTGCCAGCAGTTTATCCCATCAGCCCCAGCATTTT. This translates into CASSLSHQPQHF.

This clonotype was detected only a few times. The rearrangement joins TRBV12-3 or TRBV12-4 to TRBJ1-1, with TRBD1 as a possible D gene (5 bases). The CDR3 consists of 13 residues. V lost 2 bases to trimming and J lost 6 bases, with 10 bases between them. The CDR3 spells CASSLKGGAEAFF. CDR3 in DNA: TGTGCCAGCAGTTTAAAGGGAGGGGCTGAAGCTTTCTTT.

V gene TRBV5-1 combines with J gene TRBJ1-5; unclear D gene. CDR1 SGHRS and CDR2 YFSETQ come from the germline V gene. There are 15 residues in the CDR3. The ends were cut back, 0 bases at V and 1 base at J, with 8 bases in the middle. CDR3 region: CASSLAPGSNQPQHF. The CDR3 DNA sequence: TGCGCCAGCAGCTTGGCGCCCGGCAGCAATCAGCCCCAGCATTTT.

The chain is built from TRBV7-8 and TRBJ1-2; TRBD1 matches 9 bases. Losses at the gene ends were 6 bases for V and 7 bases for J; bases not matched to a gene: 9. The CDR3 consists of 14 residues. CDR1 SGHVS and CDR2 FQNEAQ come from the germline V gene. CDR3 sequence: CASRPGQGTSGYTF. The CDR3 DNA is TGTGCCAGCAGACCGGGACAGGGAACCTCTGGCTACACCTTC.

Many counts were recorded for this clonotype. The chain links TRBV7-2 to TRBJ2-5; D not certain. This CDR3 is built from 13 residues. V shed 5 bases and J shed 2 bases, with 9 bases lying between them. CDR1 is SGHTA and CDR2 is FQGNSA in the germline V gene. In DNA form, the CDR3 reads TGTGCCAGCAGCCGCGACGGACAAGAGACCCAGTACTTC. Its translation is CASSRDGQETQYF.

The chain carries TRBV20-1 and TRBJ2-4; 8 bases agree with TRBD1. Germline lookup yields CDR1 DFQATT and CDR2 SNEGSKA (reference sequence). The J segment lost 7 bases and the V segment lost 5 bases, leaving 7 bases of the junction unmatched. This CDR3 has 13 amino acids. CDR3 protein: CSARRDRGNIQYF. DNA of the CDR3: TGCAGTGCTCGACGAGACAGGGGCAACATTCAGTACTTC.

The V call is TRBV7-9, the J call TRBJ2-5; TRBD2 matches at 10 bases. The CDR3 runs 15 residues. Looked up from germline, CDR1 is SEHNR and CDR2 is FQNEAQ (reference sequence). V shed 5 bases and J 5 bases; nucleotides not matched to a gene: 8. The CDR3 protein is CASSPSGRAVETQYF. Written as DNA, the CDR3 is TGTGCCAGCAGCCCGAGCGGGAGGGCCGTCGAGACCCAGTACTTC.

This chain's CDR3 is CASSLYPGTSGSYEQYF. The CDR3 coding sequence is TGTGCCAGCAGCTTATACCCCGGGACTAGCGGCTCCTACGAGCAGTACTTC. J is TRBJ2-7 and V is TRBV11-2, with 11 bases that match TRBD2. The length of the CDR3 is 17 residues. Germline CDR1 and CDR2: SGHAT and FQNNGV. Trimming at V came to 2 bases and at J to 0 bases, leaving 6 bases not matched to a gene. The entire variable domain, with the rest obtained from reference TRBV11-2 and TRBJ2-7, is as follows: EAGVAQSPRYKIIEKRQSVAFWCNPISGHATLYWYQQILGQGPKLLIQFQNNGVVDDSQLPKDRFSAERLKGVDSTLKIQPAKLEDSAVYLCASSLYPGTSGSYEQYFGPGTRLTVT.

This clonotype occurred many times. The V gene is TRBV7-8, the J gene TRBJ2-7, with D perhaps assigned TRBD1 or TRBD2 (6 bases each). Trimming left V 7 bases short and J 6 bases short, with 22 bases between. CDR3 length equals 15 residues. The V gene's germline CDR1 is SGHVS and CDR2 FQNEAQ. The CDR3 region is CASNPGEAATSEQYF. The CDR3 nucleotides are TGTGCCAGCAACCCAGGGGAGGCAGCCACATCCGAGCAGTACTTC.

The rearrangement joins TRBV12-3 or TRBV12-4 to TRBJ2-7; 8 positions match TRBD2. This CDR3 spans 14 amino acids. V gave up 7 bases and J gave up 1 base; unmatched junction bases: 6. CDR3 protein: CASTGGGLSYEQYF. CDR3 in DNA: TGTGCCAGCACCGGGGGGGGGTTATCCTACGAGCAGTACTTC.

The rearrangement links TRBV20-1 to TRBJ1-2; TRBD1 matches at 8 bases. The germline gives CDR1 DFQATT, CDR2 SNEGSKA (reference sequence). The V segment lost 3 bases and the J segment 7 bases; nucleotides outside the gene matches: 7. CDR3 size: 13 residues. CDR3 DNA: TGCAGTGCTAGTCCCCAGGGGGCGCTTGGCTACACCTTC. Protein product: CSASPQGALGYTF.

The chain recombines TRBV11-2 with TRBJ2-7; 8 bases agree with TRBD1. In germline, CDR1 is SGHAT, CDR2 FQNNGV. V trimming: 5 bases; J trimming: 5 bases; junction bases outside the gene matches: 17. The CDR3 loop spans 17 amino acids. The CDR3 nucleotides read TGTGCCAGCAGCCCCACTAAACGGACAGGGAATCCCAACGAGCAGTACTTC. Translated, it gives CASSPTKRTGNPNEQYF.